The text below deals with one T cell receptor (beta chain). What it binds is not known. The CDR3 sequence is 13 residues long. V dropped 6 bases and J dropped 5 bases, with 14 bases sitting between them. The V gene's germline CDR1 is MDHEN and CDR2 SYDVKM. Documented time point: pretreatment peripheral blood. Libraries were prepared by immunoSEQ multiplex PCR; TCRdb keeps only in-frame clonotypes and omits some of them. The sample lists 100,000 to 150,000 clones; roughly 80% were seen once. The data originate from a study of PD-L1 blockade in urothelial cancer. Study at large: Prior exposure to chemotherapy in patients amounted to 0 to 3 regimens received. Blood was subjected to analysis at 3 weeks (second dose) and 6 weeks following treatment start.

The study, taken as a whole, reports: When measured at 3 weeks, tumor-associated blood clones expanded more in durable-benefit patients.

The V and J genes are TRBV28 and TRBJ2-7; maybe TRBD2 (5 bases). The sequence derives from a man aged 50-60 years with urothelial cancer. Sample: PBMCs, taken around atezolizumab (anti-PD-L1) treatment. The DNA of the CDR3 is TGTGCCAGCAGCCCGAGGACTGTCAACGAGCAGTACTTC. Encoded protein: CASSPRTVNEQYF.